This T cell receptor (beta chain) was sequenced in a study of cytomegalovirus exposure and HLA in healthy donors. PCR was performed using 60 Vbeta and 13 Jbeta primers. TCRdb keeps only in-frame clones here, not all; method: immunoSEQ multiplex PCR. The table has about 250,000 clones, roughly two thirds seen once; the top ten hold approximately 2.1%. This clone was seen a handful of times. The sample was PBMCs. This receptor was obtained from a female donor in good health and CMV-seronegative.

CDR3: CASSFSGTEQYF. CDR3 nucleotides: TGCGCCAGCAGCTTTTCCGGGACTGAGCAGTACTTC. The rearrangement links TRBV5-1 to TRBJ2-5; D perhaps matches TRBD2 (6 bases). This CDR3 is 12 amino acids long. Germline lookup yields CDR1 SGHRS and CDR2 YFSETQ. The V gene lost 2 bases and the J gene lost 11 bases, with 13 bases spanning the gap.